The rows below give T cell receptor beta chains drawn from one sample of a study of cytotoxic CD8 clonotypes in ibrutinib-treated CLL. Sequencing used immunoSEQ multiplex PCR; TCRdb keeps in-frame clones, though not all of them. The sample carries 110,000 to 150,000 clones, more than 75% recorded once. This sample comprised PBMCs, obtained after 24 months of ibrutinib treatment. These receptors came from a human donor with chronic lymphocytic leukemia. Each CDR3 is given with its conserved first and last residue. Each record gives: D gene, clone size, J gene, V gene, CDR3 protein, CDR3 DNA. D genes are given only for firm matches. Clone size, where shown, is once, few, many, or a class for clones that have expanded.

>-|-|TRBJ1-1|TRBV19
CASSIWGLGFEAFF
TGTGCCAGTAGTATTTGGGGCCTGGGCTTTGAAGCTTTCTTT
>-|-|TRBJ2-5|TRBV10-3
CAISEAQLAEETQYF
TGTGCCATCAGTGAAGCCCAACTAGCTGAAGAGACCCAGTACTTC
>-|-|TRBJ1-1|TRBV5-1
CASSGGPGTEAFF
TGCGCCAGCAGCGGGGGGCCGGGTACTGAAGCTTTCTTT
>TRBD1|-|TRBJ2-7|TRBV18
CASSPPGQGSEQYF
TGTGCCAGCTCACCCCCGGGACAGGGGAGCGAGCAGTACTTC
>-|-|TRBJ2-3|TRBV6-5
CASSYSAQLGDTQYF
TGTGCCAGCAGTTACTCGGCGCAACTAGGGGATACGCAGTATTTT
>-|-|TRBJ2-2|TRBV28
CASNEGGGGELFF
TGTGCCAGCAATGAGGGGGGCGGCGGGGAGCTGTTTTTT
>-|-|TRBJ2-2|TRBV28
CASTLGDTGELFF
TGTGCCAGCACCCTGGGAGACACCGGGGAGCTGTTTTTT
>-|-|TRBJ1-1|TRBV28
CASSLRARTEAFF
TGTGCCAGCAGTTTAAGGGCCAGGACTGAAGCTTTCTTT
>TRBD1|-|TRBJ1-2|TRBV5-1
CASSSGQARGYTF
TGCGCCAGCAGCTCTGGACAGGCCCGGGGCTACACCTTC
>-|-|TRBJ1-2|TRBV11-2
CASIPFGWGRTSVGYTF
TGTGCCAGCATCCCTTTCGGTTGGGGCCGCACTTCCGTGGGCTACACCTTC
>-|-|TRBJ2-7|TRBV6-5
CASSYSRAIHEQYF
TGTGCCAGCAGTTACTCGAGGGCAATTCACGAGCAGTACTTC
>-|few|TRBJ2-2|TRBV7-3
CASSFHGVGNTGELFF
TGTGCCAGCAGCTTCCACGGGGTGGGAAACACCGGGGAGCTGTTTTTT
>TRBD2|-|TRBJ2-5|TRBV5-4
CASRPATSGAETQYF
TGTGCCAGCAGGCCCGCGACTAGCGGGGCAGAGACCCAGTACTTC
>-|many|TRBJ2-3|TRBV11-3
CASSDRRGGPDTQYF
TGTGCCAGCAGCGACAGGCGGGGCGGCCCAGATACGCAGTATTTT
>-|-|TRBJ2-7|TRBV4-2
CASSQDFGPMGSYEQYF
TGTGCCAGCAGCCAAGATTTCGGACCTATGGGCTCCTACGAGCAGTACTTC
>-|many|TRBJ2-2|TRBV30
CAWRGSSHIGELFF
TGTGCCTGGAGAGGTTCCAGTCACATAGGGGAGCTGTTTTTT
>-|-|TRBJ2-3|TRBV9
CASSRSGSTQYF
TGTGCCAGCAGCCGCAGCGGCTCTACGCAGTATTTT
>TRBD1|-|TRBJ1-2|TRBV7-9
CASSLGDRPYGYTF
TGTGCCAGCAGCTTAGGGGACAGGCCCTATGGCTACACCTTC
>-|-|TRBJ1-4|TRBV30
CAWSASGPDEKLFF
TGTGCCTGGAGTGCCTCAGGGCCAGATGAAAAACTGTTTTTT
>-|-|TRBJ1-1|TRBV7-2
CASSLVGAGEEAFF
TGTGCCAGCAGCTTAGTTGGGGCGGGTGAGGAAGCTTTCTTT
>TRBD2|-|TRBJ2-1|TRBV5-6
CATNNGASGRYEQFF
TGTGCCACCAACAATGGGGCTAGCGGGAGGTATGAGCAGTTCTTC
>TRBD1|once|TRBJ2-1|TRBV25-1
CASSDPGTGREFF
TGTGCCAGCAGTGACCCAGGGACAGGAAGGGAGTTCTTC
>TRBD1|-|TRBJ1-1|TRBV7-8
CASRSDRGSTEAFF
TGTGCCAGCAGGTCGGACAGGGGGAGCACTGAAGCTTTCTTT
>-|-|TRBJ1-2|TRBV4-2
CASGLDLFYGYTF
TGTGCCAGCGGACTAGACCTCTTCTATGGCTACACCTTC
>-|-|TRBJ2-2|TRBV14
CASSPHVGTGELFF
TGTGCCAGCAGCCCCCATGTAGGAACCGGGGAGCTGTTTTTT
>-|-|TRBJ2-2|TRBV11-3
CASSETQGYGELFF
TGTGCCAGCAGCGAGACCCAGGGCTACGGGGAGCTGTTTTTT
>-|-|TRBJ2-3|TRBV28
CASMGAGGTDTQYF
TGTGCCAGCATGGGGGCGGGAGGCACAGATACGCAGTATTTT
>TRBD2|-|TRBJ2-3|TRBV4-2
CASSQANSFGLAPDTQYF
TGTGCCAGCAGCCAAGCTAACAGCTTCGGACTAGCTCCGGATACGCAGTATTTT
>-|-|TRBJ2-7|TRBV19
CASREGYEQYF
TGTGCCAGTAGGGAGGGCTACGAGCAGTACTTC
>TRBD1|once|TRBJ2-1|TRBV7-7
CASSPGTGGDNEQFF
TGTGCTAGCAGCCCCGGGACAGGGGGGGACAATGAGCAGTTCTTC
>-|-|TRBJ1-1|TRBV13
CASSFPAGLNTEAFF
TGTGCCAGCAGCTTTCCCGCTGGCTTGAACACTGAAGCTTTCTTT
>-|few|TRBJ2-1|TRBV9
CASSRDPWAEQFF
TGTGCCAGCAGCCGGGACCCCTGGGCTGAGCAGTTCTTC
>TRBD1|few|TRBJ1-5|TRBV30
CAWSVVWDSVQPQHF
TGTGCCTGGAGTGTGGTTTGGGACAGTGTTCAGCCCCAGCATTTT
>-|once|TRBJ2-5|TRBV5-6
CASSLQAAETQYF
TGTGCCAGCAGCCTCCAAGCTGCGGAGACCCAGTACTTC
>-|-|TRBJ1-4|TRBV30
CAWSVGLPGMFF
TGTGCCTGGAGTGTAGGTCTTCCAGGGATGTTTTTT
>TRBD1|-|TRBJ2-3|TRBV5-1
CASSLGDRATDTQYF
TGCGCCAGCAGCTTGGGGGACAGGGCCACAGATACGCAGTATTTT
>TRBD2|-|TRBJ2-7|TRBV10-3
CAISDPGTSGSSEQYF
TGTGCCATCAGTGACCCCGGGACTAGCGGGAGCTCCGAGCAGTACTTC
>TRBD1|-|TRBJ2-1|TRBV2
CATRPGTGYNEQFF
TGTGCCACCCGTCCCGGGACAGGGTACAATGAGCAGTTCTTC
>TRBD1|-|TRBJ1-1|TRBV2
CASTRGGLGTEAFF
TGTGCCAGCACCAGAGGGGGCCTTGGGACTGAAGCTTTCTTT
>TRBD2|-|TRBJ2-1|TRBV7-2
CASSLAMASGGEQFF
TGTGCCAGCAGCTTAGCGATGGCTAGCGGGGGAGAGCAGTTCTTC
>-|-|TRBJ2-1|TRBV10-3
CAISESIRLPEYNEQFF
TGTGCCATCAGTGAGTCGATTCGACTGCCTGAATACAATGAGCAGTTCTTC
>TRBD1|-|TRBJ2-5|TRBV18
CASSGTVGETQYF
TGTGCCAGCTCAGGGACAGTAGGGGAGACCCAGTACTTC
>-|-|TRBJ2-7|TRBV28
CASSFGPSSYEQYF
TGTGCCAGCAGTTTCGGACCGAGCTCCTACGAGCAGTACTTC
>-|-|TRBJ2-7|TRBV11-2
CASSLDQGFNEQYF
TGTGCCAGCAGCTTAGATCAAGGTTTCAACGAGCAGTACTTC
>-|many|TRBJ2-1|TRBV5-1
CASSLAGGSGGEQFF
TGCGCCAGCAGCTTGGCCGGCGGGTCCGGGGGTGAGCAGTTCTTC
>TRBD1|-|TRBJ2-1|TRBV30
CAGDESGGRVQFF
TGTGCCGGCGACGAGTCAGGGGGAAGGGTGCAGTTCTTC
>-|few|TRBJ1-5|TRBV7-9
CASSLEGQPQHF
TGTGCCAGCAGCTTAGAAGGTCAGCCCCAGCATTTT
>-|-|TRBJ1-4|TRBV7-9
CASSPLGGGNEKLFF
TGTGCCAGCAGCCCCCTGGGTGGCGGTAATGAAAAACTGTTTTTT
>TRBD1|-|TRBJ1-1|TRBV10-3
CAISADRVAFF
TGTGCCATCAGTGCCGACAGGGTGGCTTTCTTT
>-|-|TRBJ1-2|TRBV4-2
CASSQGGALGGYTF
TGTGCCAGCAGCCAAGGGGGCGCGTTGGGTGGCTACACCTTC
>-|-|TRBJ1-5|TRBV10-3
CAISDGGEPQHF
TGTGCCATCAGCGACGGCGGGGAGCCCCAGCATTTT